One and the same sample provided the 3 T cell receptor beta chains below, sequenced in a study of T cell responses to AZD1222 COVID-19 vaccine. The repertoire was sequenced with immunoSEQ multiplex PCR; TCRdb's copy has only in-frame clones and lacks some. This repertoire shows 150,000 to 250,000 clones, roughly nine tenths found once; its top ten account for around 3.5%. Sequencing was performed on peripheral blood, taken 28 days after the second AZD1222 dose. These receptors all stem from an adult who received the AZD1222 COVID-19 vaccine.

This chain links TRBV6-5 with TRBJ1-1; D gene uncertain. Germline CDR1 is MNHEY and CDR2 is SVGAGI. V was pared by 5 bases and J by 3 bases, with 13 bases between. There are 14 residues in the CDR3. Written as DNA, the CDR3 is TGTGCCAGCAGTCTCCGGGGAGGATACACTGAAGCTTTCTTT. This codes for CASSLRGGYTEAFF.

The CDR3 sequence is CASSVWGEDGELFF. The CDR3 DNA reads TGTGCCAGCAGCGTATGGGGAGAGGACGGGGAGCTGTTTTTT. The chain couples TRBV9 to TRBJ2-2, with D possibly TRBD2 on 5 matching bases. V was cut by 1 base and J by 7 bases, with 11 bases left in between. The germline V gene encodes CDR1 SGDLS and CDR2 YYNGEE. The CDR3 runs to 14 residues. Drawing the rest from reference TRBV9 and TRBJ2-2, the complete variable domain is DSGVTQTPKHLITATGQRVTLRCSPRSGDLSVYWYQQSLDQGLQFLIQYYNGEERAKGNILERFSAQQFPDLHSELNLSSLELGDSALYFCASSVWGEDGELFFGEGSRLTVL.

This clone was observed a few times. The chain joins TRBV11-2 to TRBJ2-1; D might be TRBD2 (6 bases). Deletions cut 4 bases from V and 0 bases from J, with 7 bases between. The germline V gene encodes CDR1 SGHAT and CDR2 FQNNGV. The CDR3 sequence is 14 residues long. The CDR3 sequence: CASSSDYSYNEQFF. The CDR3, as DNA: TGTGCCAGCAGCTCGGACTACTCCTACAATGAGCAGTTCTTC.